The 20 T cell receptor beta chains below all came from one sample that was sequenced in a study of long-term antiretroviral therapy in people with HIV. An immunoSEQ assay, version v3.0, was performed at survey level. Measured with immunoSEQ multiplex PCR; TCRdb has only the in-frame clones, and not every one. The data contain 20,000 to 30,000 clones, over 80% of them singletons. The sequences come from unsorted PBMCs, collected 1.8 years before starting antiretroviral therapy. Source of these receptors: a man aged 50-59 years with HIV.

This chain links TRBV5-6 with TRBJ2-7, with D maybe TRBD2 (6 bases). The V end was cut by 4 bases, the J end by 2 bases, with 13 bases between. CDR1 SGHDT and CDR2 YYEEEE come from the germline V gene. This CDR3 has 14 amino acids. In DNA form, the CDR3 reads TGTGCCAGCAGCCCGGGGACTGAGACCTACGAGCAGTACTTC. It is translated as CASSPGTETYEQYF. Full variable domain (missing parts from reference TRBV5-6 and TRBJ2-7): DAGVTQSPTHLIKTRGQQVTLRCSPKSGHDTVSWYQQALGQGPQFIFQYYEEEERQRGNFPDRFSGHQFPNYSSELNVNALLLGDSALYLCASSPGTETYEQYFGPGTRLTVT.

This sequence joins TRBV16 and TRBJ1-4, with a tentative D call TRBD1 (5 bases). Trimming left V 4 bases short and J 3 bases short, with 9 bases between. The germline V gene has CDR1 KGHSY and CDR2 FQNENV. This CDR3 is built from 14 residues. The CDR3 DNA is TGTGCCAGCAGCCCTCCGGGGCCTAATGAAAAACTGTTTTTT. Encoded protein: CASSPPGPNEKLFF.

The chain links TRBV5-1 to TRBJ2-2, with a weak D call TRBD1 (6 bases). V lost 4 bases to trimming and J lost 1 base, with 11 bases between them. CDR1 is SGHRS, CDR2 YFSETQ, per germline. This CDR3 is 15 amino acids long. As DNA, the CDR3 is TGCGCCAGCAGCAGAACGACAGGGAACACCGGGGAGCTGTTTTTT. This encodes CASSRTTGNTGELFF. The entire variable domain, with the rest obtained from reference TRBV5-1 and TRBJ2-2, is as follows: KAGVTQTPRYLIKTRGQQVTLSCSPISGHRSVSWYQQTPGQGLQFLFEYFSETQRNKGNFPGRFSGRQFSNSRSEMNVSTLELGDSALYLCASSRTTGNTGELFFGEGSRLTVL.

The chain recombines TRBV11-2 with TRBJ2-3, with a possible D match to TRBD2 (6 bases). The CDR3 has 16 residues. V was cut by 1 base and J by 1 base, with 12 bases left in between. Germline V gene lookup returns CDR1 SGHAT and CDR2 FQNNGV. The CDR3 DNA reads TGTGCCAGCAGCTTAGTGAACGGGGGAGGCACAGATACGCAGTATTTT. Translation gives CASSLVNGGGTDTQYF.

The gene calls are TRBV2 and TRBJ1-2, with TRBD1 identical over 11 bases. Germline V gives CDR1 SNHLY, CDR2 FYNNEI. The length of the CDR3 is 15 residues. V shed 8 bases and J 0 bases; nucleotides not matched to a gene: 5. The CDR3 loop is CASHGQGAPNYGYTF. The CDR3 DNA reads TGTGCCAGCCACGGACAGGGGGCCCCTAACTATGGCTACACCTTC.

The chain recombines TRBV19 with TRBJ1-6; TRBD1 is a possible D gene (6 bases). The CDR3 sequence is 14 residues long. Germline CDR1 LNHDA, CDR2 SQIVND (reference sequence). Trimming removed 5 bases at V and 10 bases at J, with 15 bases between. The CDR3 loop is CASSLPGVRSPLHF. For the CDR3, the DNA is TGTGCCAGTAGTCTACCAGGGGTTAGATCACCCCTCCACTTT.

The rearrangement links TRBV5-1 to TRBJ2-7; weak D call: TRBD1 (7 bases). The CDR3 loop spans 15 amino acids. Trimming shortened V by 3 bases and J by 4 bases, and 17 bases separated the two germline ends. The germline V gene has CDR1 SGHRS and CDR2 YFSETQ. This CDR3 is CASSSDPGGIYEQYF. In DNA form, the CDR3 reads TGCGCCAGCAGCTCGGATCCAGGGGGGATTTACGAGCAGTACTTC.

The table lists this clone with a few counts. This chain uses TRBV2 with TRBJ1-1, with TRBD1 matching 9 bases. J was trimmed by 2 bases and V by 7 bases; bases with no gene match: 5. Germline loops: CDR1 SNHLY, CDR2 FYNNEI. The CDR3 spans 14 residues. The CDR3 bases are TGTGCCAGCATGGCGACAGGGGGAAACACTGAAGCTTTCTTT. Encoded protein: CASMATGGNTEAFF.

CDR3 sequence (DNA): TGCGCCAGCAGCCAAGATCGCTCCCTCTGGGGTCAGCCCCAGCATTTT. Translated, it gives CASSQDRSLWGQPQHF. The chain combines TRBV4-3 with TRBJ1-5, with D unresolved. CDR1 LGHNA and CDR2 YSLEER come from the germline V gene. The V end was cut by 0 bases, the J end by 6 bases, with 15 bases between. The CDR3 consists of 16 residues.

This clone was picked up one time. V usage is TRBV29-1 and J usage is TRBJ2-1; 9 nucleotides match TRBD2. The CDR3 is made up of 14 amino acids. The junction had 8 bases not matched to a gene; V was cut back by 5 bases and J by 6 bases. Germline V gene sequence: CDR1 SQVTM, CDR2 ANQGSEA. This CDR3 is CSVTTSGFSNEQFF. The CDR3 DNA reads TGCAGCGTTACTACTAGCGGGTTTTCCAATGAGCAGTTCTTC.

The chain couples TRBV15 to TRBJ2-1; 9 bases fit TRBD1. This CDR3 has 16 residues. V lost 3 bases, J lost 2 bases, and 5 bases stayed unmatched. The germline V gene has CDR1 LNHNV and CDR2 YYDKDF (reference sequence). CDR3 nucleotide sequence: TGTGCCACCAGCAGCCCCGGGACAGGGACCTACAATGAGCAGTTCTTC. Translation gives CATSSPGTGTYNEQFF.

This clone occurred a few times. The chain recombines TRBV6-5 with TRBJ2-7, with D unresolved. V was cut by 1 base and J by 7 bases, with 17 bases left in between. The CDR3 loop spans 15 amino acids. CDR1 MNHEY and CDR2 SVGAGI come from the germline V gene. As DNA, the CDR3 is TGTGCCAGCAGTTACTTAAGACTGAATCCGAGTGAGCAGTACTTC. It yields the protein CASSYLRLNPSEQYF.

The V call is TRBV7-9, the J call TRBJ1-6; D possibly corresponds to TRBD1 (6 bases). Germline lookup yields CDR1 SEHNR and CDR2 FQNEAQ (reference sequence). CDR3 length: 15 amino acids. V lost 5 bases, J lost 1 base, and 9 bases lay in between. The CDR3 DNA reads TGTGCCAGCAGCCCACAGGGTTCCTATAATTCACCCCTCCACTTT. Its translation is CASSPQGSYNSPLHF.

This chain uses TRBV12-5 with TRBJ2-7; the match to TRBD1 covers 7 bases. The CDR3 sequence is 14 residues long. From germline, CDR1 is LGHNT and CDR2 FRNRAP. The junction had 8 bases not matched to a gene; V was cut back by 4 bases and J by 5 bases. As DNA, the CDR3 is TGTGCTAGTGGTTCCCGTACAGGGGAAGACGAGCAGTACTTC. Residues: CASGSRTGEDEQYF.

This rearrangement joins TRBV5-6 to TRBJ1-4; D remains unclear. The length of the CDR3 is 12 residues. Trimming removed 1 base at V and 10 bases at J, with 8 bases between. CDR1 is SGHDT, CDR2 YYEEEE, per germline. DNA of the CDR3: TGTGCCAGCAGCTTGCCGATTGGAAAACTGTTTTTT. This encodes CASSLPIGKLFF.

The chain is built from TRBV5-1 and TRBJ2-2, with D tentatively TRBD1 (6 bases). V lost 4 bases, J lost 4 bases, and 17 bases lay in between. This CDR3 has 16 amino acids. Per the germline V gene, CDR1 is SGHRS and CDR2 is YFSETQ. DNA for the CDR3: TGCGCCAGCAGCACAGGGACGAATCTGGGCACCGGGGAGCTGTTTTTT. The encoded protein is CASSTGTNLGTGELFF.

The chain employs TRBV25-1 and TRBJ2-5; TRBD1 agrees at 9 bases. V dropped 8 bases and J dropped 5; count of bases not matched to a gene: 9. Germline CDR1 reads MGHDK; CDR2 reads SYGVNS. The CDR3 loop spans 14 amino acids. CDR3 sequence reads: CASSRQGVYETQYF. The CDR3 DNA is TGTGCCAGCTCCCGACAGGGGGTTTATGAGACCCAGTACTTC.

This chain links TRBV28 with TRBJ2-7; the D call may be TRBD1 or TRBD2 (5 bases each). V shed 7 bases and J shed 7 bases, with 17 bases lying between them. The CDR3 loop spans 13 amino acids. Germline CDR1 and CDR2: MDHEN and SYDVKM. This chain's CDR3 is CASMGTVPREQYF. CDR3 bases: TGTGCCAGCATGGGGACGGTACCTCGGGAGCAGTACTTC.

CDR3 DNA: TGTGCCAGCAGCTCCGCGGGTTCAGAGACCCAGTACTTC. Encoded protein: CASSSAGSETQYF. The rearrangement links TRBV7-9 to TRBJ2-5; weak D call: TRBD2 (5 bases). Looked up from germline, CDR1 is SEHNR and CDR2 is FQNEAQ (reference sequence). This CDR3 has 13 amino acids. Trimming stripped 4 bases from V and 4 bases from J, with 10 bases between.

The genes are TRBV7-3 and TRBJ1-1; D not certain. This CDR3 has 14 amino acids. Germline CDR1 reads SGHTA; CDR2 reads FQGTGA. Trimming took 1 base from V and 4 from J, leaving 10 bases between them. CDR3 residues: CASSLNAGVTEAFF. For the CDR3, the DNA is TGTGCCAGCAGCTTAAATGCAGGTGTCACTGAAGCTTTCTTT.